This T cell receptor beta chain was captured in a study of blood T cell repertoires in COVID-19. Study details: The United States, Italy and Spain supplied acute and convalescent COVID-19 samples.

Some clones are missing from TCRdb's copy, which holds only in-frame ones; the method was immunoSEQ multiplex PCR. The sample shows fewer than 300,000 clones, roughly 92% of them seen only once. Trimming cost V 3 bases and J 7 bases, with 12 bases left between them. This CDR3 has 14 residues. CDR1 and CDR2 from the germline V gene are SEHNR and FQNEAQ (reference sequence). This clone was seen only once. The chain has TRBV7-9 and TRBJ2-2; TRBD2 is a possible D gene (6 bases). The receptor's source is a woman aged 25 to 39 with COVID-19, enrolled during active disease. Input material: peripheral blood. CDR3 residues: CASSLEGKSGELFF. CDR3 nucleotide sequence: TGTGCCAGCAGCTTGGAGGGGAAGAGCGGGGAGCTGTTTTTT.